The T cell receptor (beta chain) under discussion was sequenced for a study of T-cell reconstitution after alpha-beta-depleted transplantation in children. Unique molecular identifiers were built into the TCRbeta library. TCRdb processed the PCR reads anew with MiXCR; each CDR3 protein has one entry. Seen here are 250,000 to 350,000 distinct CDR3 sequences, more than 9% observed once, and the top ten hold about a tenth. Trimming pared 0 bases from V and 2 bases from J, leaving 13 bases between. This CDR3 contains 16 residues. Looked up from germline, CDR1 is MNHEY and CDR2 is SVGAGI. The sequence came from a human donor who donated a stem cell graft to a child with SCID. The gene calls are TRBV6-5 and TRBJ1-2; D possibly corresponds to TRBD1 (5 bases). This sample comprised PBMCs from the stem cell graft donor, obtained from the stem cell graft. CDR3 nucleotide sequence: TGTGCCAGCAGTTACTCCGGGGGGAGGCTCAACTATGGCTACACCTTC. Translating gives CASSYSGGRLNYGYTF.